This T cell receptor (beta chain) came from a study of blood T cell repertoires in COVID-19. On the study more broadly: The United States, Italy and Spain provided the acute and convalescent COVID-19 samples.

The CDR3 length is 15 residues. V gave up 3 bases and J gave up 1 base; unmatched junction bases: 4. Germline CDR1 KGHSH, CDR2 LQKENI. Only in-frame clones appear in the TCRdb table, and some are missing; sequencing was by immunoSEQ multiplex PCR. The sample holds some 190,000 clones, more than 70% seen once. The rearrangement joins TRBV18 to TRBJ2-3; 7 bases are shared with TRBD2. Specimen: peripheral blood. The sequence came from a human donor in a cohort sampled during active COVID-19. The CDR3 DNA reads TGTGCCAGCTCACCGCGGGAGCGGGGCACAGATACGCAGTATTTT. It yields the protein CASSPRERGTDTQYF.